The T cell receptor (beta chain) described here comes from a study of blood T cell repertoires in COVID-19. Background on the study: Whether acute or convalescent, the COVID-19 samples came from the United States, Italy and Spain. T cells, B-cell-depleted T cells, or PBMCs provided the cDNA or gDNA that served as material.

Original analysis: Nucleated cell number was recorded as an estimate derived from reference gene primer amplification. The method was immunoSEQ multiplex PCR; TCRdb's version includes in-frame clones alone and lacks a portion of them. V and J calls plus clone size are reproduced from that table; the DNA served to infer D and trimming. Of some 200,000 clones in the sample, roughly 80% were seen once. Germline lookup yields CDR1 SNHLY and CDR2 FYNNEI. V lost 7 bases and J lost 3, with 7 bases in between. The CDR3 is 12 amino acids. Sequenced material: peripheral blood. This TCR was sampled from a human donor with acute or convalescent COVID-19. The donor label of this sample is uncertain. The V gene is TRBV2, the J gene TRBJ1-3, with no clear D. The CDR3 spells CASNRGGNTIYF. CDR3 DNA sequence: TGTGCCAGCAACCGGGGTGGAAACACCATATATTTT. Combining the CDR3 with reference TRBV2 and TRBJ1-3 gives the whole variable domain EPEVTQTPSHQVTQMGQEVILRCVPISNHLYFYWYRQILGQKVEFLVSFYNNEISEKSEIFDDQFSVERPDGSNFTLKIRSTKLEDSAMYFCASNRGGNTIYFGEGSWLTVV.